Each of the 5 T cell receptor beta chains below was sequenced from the same sample in a study of beta chain features in type 1 diabetes. Sequencing targeted expressed TCRB transcripts, as all isolated RNA had been reverse transcribed. Some clones are missing from TCRdb's copy, which holds only in-frame ones; the method was immunoSEQ multiplex PCR. The top ten hold 0.035% to 0.045% of the sample, which has hundreds of thousands of clones, around 15% seen once. The study's findings and limits: A moderate, significant TCRB CDR3 shortening appeared in type 1 diabetes across four CD4+ subsets.

These receptors have no known antigen. Input material: naive CD4+ T cells from blood. The source of these receptors is a man aged 18 to 29 with type 1 diabetes.

A few counts support this clone. J is TRBJ2-7 and V is TRBV2, with unresolved D. CDR3 length: 12 amino acids. With 6 bases removed from V and 1 base from J, the gap between germline ends came to 7 bases. Germline CDR1 reads SNHLY; CDR2 reads FYNNEI. CDR3 in DNA: TGTGCCAGCAGGCCCTCGTCCTACGAGCAGTACTTC. This gives the protein CASRPSSYEQYF.

The chain is built from TRBV2 and TRBJ1-2, with a possible D match to TRBD1 (5 bases). The CDR3 consists of 12 residues. V gave up 8 bases and J gave up 5 bases, with 12 bases separating them. Germline V gives CDR1 SNHLY, CDR2 FYNNEI. The CDR3 DNA reads as TGTGCCAGCGGGGACGGGCGGTATGGCTACACCTTC. Its protein is CASGDGRYGYTF.

The chain has TRBV2 and TRBJ1-6; TRBD1 aligns across 8 bases. The CDR3 covers 15 residues. Germline assignment: CDR1 SNHLY and CDR2 FYNNEI. The J segment lost 7 bases and the V segment lost 6 bases, leaving 8 bases of the junction unmatched. CDR3 nucleotide sequence: TGTGCCAGCAGCTCCAGGGGGCTAAGCAATTCACCCCTCCACTTT. Translating it yields CASSSRGLSNSPLHF.

This clone was counted a few times. This rearrangement joins TRBV9 to TRBJ1-2, with a tentative D call TRBD1 (6 bases). The CDR3 spans 14 residues. Germline CDR1 is SGDLS and CDR2 is YYNGEE. The V end lost 0 bases, the J end lost 8 bases, and 14 bases lay between the germline ends. The CDR3 DNA reads as TGTGCCAGCAGCGTAGATTCAGGGGCGGGCGGCTACACCTTC. Protein sequence: CASSVDSGAGGYTF.

The chain carries TRBV30 and TRBJ2-6; 8 positions match TRBD2. Per the germline V gene, CDR1 is GTSNPN and CDR2 is SVGIG (reference sequence). Losses at the gene ends were 7 bases for V and 0 bases for J; bases not matched to a gene: 2. This CDR3 is built from 14 residues. CDR3 in amino acids: CASRGGSGANVLTF. For the CDR3, the DNA is TGTGCCTCCCGGGGGGGCTCTGGGGCCAACGTCCTGACTTTC.